Listed below are T cell receptor beta chains from one sample, sequenced in a study. MiXCR, applied by TCRdb to the RT-PCR reads, yields one record per CDR3 protein. The sample lists more than 550,000 distinct CDR3 sequences, 13% to 15% occurring once. Sample: memory CD4+ T cells from blood. These TCRs come from a female donor in good health, serving as a healthy control. The CDR3 runs from the conserved cysteine through the conserved F or W. Each record gives: CDR3 protein, CDR3 DNA, J gene, D gene, V gene, clone size. D genes are given only for firm matches. A clone size is listed for some rows: how often the clone was seen (once, few, many), or a class if it is expanded.

CSAAKGLGPQHF,TGCAGTGCGGCAAAGGGGTTAGGGCCCCAGCATTTT,TRBJ1-5,NA,TRBV20-1,NA
CASSILGGDTQYF,TGTGCCAGCAGCATCCTAGGGGGAGATACGCAGTATTTT,TRBJ2-3,NA,TRBV7-7,NA
CASSSGRDRVVEQYF,TGCGCCAGCAGCAGCGGGCGGGACAGGGTGGTTGAGCAGTACTTC,TRBJ2-7,TRBD1,TRBV5-1,few
CSVASGSYEQYF,TGCAGCGTTGCCAGCGGTTCCTACGAGCAGTACTTC,TRBJ2-7,NA,TRBV29-1,many
CASTSGGLQETQYF,TGTGCCAGCACTAGCGGGGGGCTACAAGAGACCCAGTACTTC,TRBJ2-5,TRBD2,TRBV25-1,many
CASSLGWLAGAGLTYEQYF,TGTGCCAGCAGCTTAGGGTGGCTAGCGGGAGCGGGATTAACCTACGAGCAGTACTTC,TRBJ2-7,TRBD2,TRBV7-9,few
CASRPEGTGELFF,TGTGCCAGCAGGCCAGAGGGCACCGGGGAGCTGTTTTTT,TRBJ2-2,NA,TRBV2,few
CASSAKGIRQETQYF,TGCGCCAGCAGTGCCAAGGGGATCCGACAAGAGACCCAGTACTTC,TRBJ2-5,NA,TRBV10-1,few
CASTLGGPSYEQYF,TGCGCCAGCACTCTCGGGGGACCCTCCTACGAGCAGTACTTC,TRBJ2-7,NA,TRBV5-1,few
CASSRDSFSSYNEQFF,TGTGCCAGCAGCAGAGACTCCTTCAGCTCCTACAATGAGCAGTTCTTC,TRBJ2-1,NA,TRBV6-5,NA
CVGGSYNEQFF,TGTGTAGGGGGCTCCTACAATGAGCAGTTCTTC,TRBJ2-1,NA,TRBV7-2,NA
CASSLPPLNTEAFF,TGTGCCAGCAGCTTACCCCCGTTGAACACTGAAGCTTTCTTT,TRBJ1-1,NA,TRBV5-6,many
CAISDSTGAGEQYF,TGTGCCATCAGTGACTCGACAGGGGCTGGGGAGCAGTACTTC,TRBJ2-7,TRBD1,TRBV10-3,many
CASSALGLADYNEQFF,TGTGCCAGCAGCGCACTGGGACTAGCGGACTACAATGAGCAGTTCTTC,TRBJ2-1,TRBD2,TRBV9,few
CASSPSGAANTGELFF,TGCGCCAGCAGCCCTAGCGGTGCAGCGAACACCGGGGAGCTGTTTTTT,TRBJ2-2,TRBD2,TRBV4-3,few
CASSHGLAGGPGDF,TGCGCCAGCAGCCACGGACTAGCGGGAGGACCAGGGGATTTC,TRBJ2-5,TRBD2,TRBV5-1,few
CASSADAGASGNTIYF,TGTGCCAGCAGCGCCGACGCGGGGGCTTCTGGAAACACCATATATTTT,TRBJ1-3,NA,TRBV6-2/TRBV6-3,many
CSAPREDGTDTQYF,TGCAGTGCCCCCCGGGAGGATGGCACAGATACGCAGTATTTT,TRBJ2-3,TRBD2,TRBV20-1,few
CASGPTQINRSSYNEQFF,TGTGCCAGCGGCCCGACCCAAATAAACAGGAGCTCCTACAATGAGCAGTTCTTC,TRBJ2-1,NA,TRBV21-1,NA
CASRRTGYQETQYF,TGCGCCAGCAGGCGGACAGGGTACCAAGAGACCCAGTACTTC,TRBJ2-5,TRBD1,TRBV5-1,NA
CSAEDSFNSPLHF,TGCAGTGCTGAGGACAGCTTTAATTCACCCCTCCACTTT,TRBJ1-6,NA,TRBV20-1,NA
CASSPPSTWRDEQFF,TGTGCCAGCTCGCCCCCCAGTACCTGGCGGGATGAGCAGTTCTTC,TRBJ2-1,NA,TRBV18,few
CASSLKYTNEKLFF,TGTGCCAGCAGCTTAAAGTACACTAATGAAAAACTGTTTTTT,TRBJ1-4,NA,TRBV7-2,few
CSARLQGIGTEAFF,TGCAGTGCTAGACTGCAGGGGATTGGCACTGAAGCTTTCTTT,TRBJ1-1,NA,TRBV20-1,NA
CASSLETGLYSFF,TGTGCCAGCAGTTTAGAGACAGGGTTGTACTCTTTCTTC,TRBJ2-5,TRBD1,TRBV12-3/TRBV12-4,few
CASSSQQGNYGYTF,TGCGCCAGCAGCTCGCAACAGGGGAACTATGGCTACACCTTC,TRBJ1-2,TRBD1,TRBV5-1,many
CASSWAGGDTQYF,TGTGCCAGCAGCTGGGCGGGGGGGGATACGCAGTATTTT,TRBJ2-3,TRBD2,TRBV7-2,NA
CASSSVGTSAPNEQFF,TGTGCCAGCAGCTCCGTCGGGACTAGTGCCCCAAATGAGCAGTTCTTC,TRBJ2-1,TRBD2,TRBV7-3,few
CSARGGGHTEAFF,TGCAGTGCTAGGGGCGGAGGACACACTGAAGCTTTCTTT,TRBJ1-1,NA,TRBV20-1,many
CASSLMAGGNQPQHF,TGTGCCAGCAGTTTAATGGCAGGGGGGAATCAGCCCCAGCATTTT,TRBJ1-5,TRBD1,TRBV12-3/TRBV12-4,many
CAIIAPRSRQGKTQYF,TGTGCCATCATCGCTCCTCGAAGCCGACAGGGGAAGACCCAGTACTTC,TRBJ2-5,TRBD1,TRBV10-3,NA
CSVARGDLEAFF,TGCAGTGTCGCGCGGGGGGACCTCGAAGCTTTCTTT,TRBJ1-1,NA,TRBV20-1,NA
CASSQDQDYNSPLHF,TGTGCCAGCAGCCAAGACCAGGATTATAATTCACCCCTCCACTTT,TRBJ1-6,NA,TRBV14,NA
CASLLTGSTYEQYF,TGTGCCAGCCTTCTGACAGGAAGTACCTACGAGCAGTACTTC,TRBJ2-7,NA,TRBV6-1,few
CASSETEGQGNTEAFF,TGTGCCAGCAGCGAAACGGAGGGACAGGGGAACACTGAAGCTTTCTTT,TRBJ1-1,TRBD1,TRBV25-1,many
CASSQDGRTGNTIYF,TGTGCCAGCAGCCAAGATGGCAGGACTGGAAACACCATATATTTT,TRBJ1-3,NA,TRBV14,NA
CSARVRPGDYGYTF,TGCAGTGCTAGAGTGAGACCCGGGGACTATGGCTACACCTTC,TRBJ1-2,NA,TRBV20-1,few
CASSLTAGQYTGELFF,TGTGCCAGCAGCTTAACCGCAGGGCAGTACACCGGGGAGCTGTTTTTT,TRBJ2-2,NA,TRBV7-3,many
CASSPTSGSLEQFF,TGTGCCAGCAGCCCGACTAGCGGGAGTTTAGAGCAGTTCTTC,TRBJ2-1,TRBD2,TRBV7-3,many
CASSQGGANEQFF,TGTGCCAGCAGCCAAGGTGGCGCCAATGAGCAGTTCTTC,TRBJ2-1,NA,TRBV7-2,few
CASSQDPGNAGNTIYF,TGCGCCAGCAGCCAAGACCCAGGGAACGCTGGAAACACCATATATTTT,TRBJ1-3,NA,TRBV4-3,many
CASSLGTGGPSETQYF,TGCGCCAGCAGCTTGGGTACAGGGGGCCCTTCGGAGACCCAGTACTTC,TRBJ2-5,TRBD1,TRBV5-1,few
CASSPDRGARQPQHF,TGTGCCAGCTCACCAGACCGAGGGGCTCGACAGCCCCAGCATTTT,TRBJ1-5,NA,TRBV18,NA